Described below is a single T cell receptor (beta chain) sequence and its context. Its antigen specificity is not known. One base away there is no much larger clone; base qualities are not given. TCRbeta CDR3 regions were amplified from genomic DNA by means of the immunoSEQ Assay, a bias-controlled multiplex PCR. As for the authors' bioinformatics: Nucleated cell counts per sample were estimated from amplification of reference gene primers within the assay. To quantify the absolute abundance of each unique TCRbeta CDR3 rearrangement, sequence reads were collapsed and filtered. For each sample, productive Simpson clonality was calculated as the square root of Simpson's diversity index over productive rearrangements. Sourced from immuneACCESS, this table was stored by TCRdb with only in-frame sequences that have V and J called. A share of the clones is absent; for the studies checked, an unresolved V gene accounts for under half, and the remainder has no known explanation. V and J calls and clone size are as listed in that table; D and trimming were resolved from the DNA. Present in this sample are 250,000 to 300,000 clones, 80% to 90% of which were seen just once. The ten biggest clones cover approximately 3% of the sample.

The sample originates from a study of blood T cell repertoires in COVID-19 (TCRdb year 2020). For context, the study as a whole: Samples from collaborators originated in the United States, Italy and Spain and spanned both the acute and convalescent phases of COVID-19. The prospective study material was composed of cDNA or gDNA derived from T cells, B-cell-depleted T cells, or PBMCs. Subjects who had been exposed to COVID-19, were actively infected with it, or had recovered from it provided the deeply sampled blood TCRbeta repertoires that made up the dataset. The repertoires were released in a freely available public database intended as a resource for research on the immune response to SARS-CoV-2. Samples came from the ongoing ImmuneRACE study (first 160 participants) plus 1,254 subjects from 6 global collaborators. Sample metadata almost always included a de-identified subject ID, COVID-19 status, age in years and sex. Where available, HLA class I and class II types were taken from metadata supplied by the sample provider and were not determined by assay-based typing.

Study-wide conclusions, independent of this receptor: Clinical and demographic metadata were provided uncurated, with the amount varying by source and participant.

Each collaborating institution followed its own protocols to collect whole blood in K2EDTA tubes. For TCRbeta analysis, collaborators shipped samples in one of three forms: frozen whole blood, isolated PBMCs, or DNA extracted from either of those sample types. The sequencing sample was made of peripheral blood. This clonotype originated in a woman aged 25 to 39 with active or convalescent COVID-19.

The CDR3 is CASSQTRTGNSPLHF. The nucleotides are TGCGCCAGCAGCCAGACAAGGACAGGGAATTCACCCCTCCACTTT. The chain uses TRBV4-3 and TRBJ1-6, and TRBD1 matches 8 of the central bases. From the cysteine through the phenylalanine, the CDR3 covers 15 amino acids. The entry retains the CDR3 DNA only, 45 bases that are in frame from base 1. Trimming leaves V shorter by 3 bases and J shorter by 7 bases, with the junction holding 5 bases beyond the gene matches. Reading the germline V gene gives CDR1 LGHNA and CDR2 YSLEER.